What follows are 30 T cell receptor beta chains derived from one specimen sequenced in a study of tumor-infiltrating lymphocytes in primary liver carcinoma. Extraction of RNA together with DNA used roughly 20-33 mg of unsorted bulk tissue. A primer in the constant region served to generate TCR beta cDNA from approximately 500 ng of total RNA. For TCR beta, libraries were produced by three nested multiplex PCR rounds using slightly modified ARM-PCR. Rounds one and two of PCR, each of 10 cycles, were primed with TRBV1-TRBV30 forward primers and a C-beta reverse primer. TCRdb reprocessed the multiplex PCR reads via MiXCR and lists one record per CDR3 protein. The data contain roughly 80,000 distinct CDR3 sequences, 69% of them seen just once; the ten biggest clones take up about 26%. The sample was tumor-adjacent normal liver tissue. The receptors shown here come from a man aged 35 to 55 with primary liver carcinoma and hepatitis B virus infection.

This chain connects TRBV4-2 to TRBJ2-1, with D possibly matching TRBD2 (5 bases). Per the germline V gene, CDR1 is LGHNA and CDR2 is YNFKEQ. The V end lost 1 base, the J end lost 8 bases, and 12 bases lay between the germline ends. The length of the CDR3 is 14 residues. The CDR3 reads CASSQAFVAYEQFF. DNA for the CDR3: TGTGCCAGCAGCCAAGCTTTCGTAGCGTATGAGCAGTTCTTC.

About this clonotype: Sequence at one end of the junction differs from germline and may be a read error. The chain links TRBV28 to TRBJ1-1; unclear D gene. The CDR3 extends over 13 amino acids. In germline, CDR1 is MDHEN, CDR2 SYDVKM. CDR3 residues: CASSSQVPPEASF. CDR3 bases: TGTGCCAGCAGTTCGCAGGTTCCCCCTGAAGCTTCCTTT.

To note about this clonotype: A much more abundant neighbour one base away suggests this may be a read error. This rearrangement joins TRBV7-9 to TRBJ2-7, with TRBD2 matching 11 bases. CDR1 and CDR2 from the germline V gene are SEHNR and FQNEAQ (reference sequence). This CDR3 has 17 residues. CDR3 DNA sequence: TGTGCCAGCAGCTTAGGGTCCGGGACTAGCGGAGGCTACGAGGAGTACTTC. Translating gives CASSLGSGTSGGYEEYF.

This clonotype has a count of ten or more. This sequence joins TRBV10-3 and TRBJ2-5, with 8 bases aligning to TRBD1. CDR1 ENHRY and CDR2 SYGVKD come from the germline V gene. The CDR3 extends over 13 amino acids. Germline trimming cut 3 bases from V and 5 bases from J; bases unmatched to any gene: 2. DNA of the CDR3: TGTGCCATCAGTGACAGGGGGCGTGAGACCCAGTACTTC. This gives the protein CAISDRGRETQYF.

Points on this clonotype: The germline gene is not matched at one end of the junction; a read error may be the cause. The chain carries TRBV6-5 and TRBJ1-6; TRBD1 is a possible D gene (5 bases). Germline values: CDR1 MNHEY, CDR2 SVGAGI. The CDR3 consists of 12 residues. The DNA for the CDR3 is TGTGCCAACAGTTGGGGAACAGGAGCCCTCCACTTT. Its protein product is CANSWGTGALHF.

In the case of this clonotype: The junction differs from germline at one of its ends, possibly a read error. This chain connects TRBV11-2 to TRBJ2-1; no clear D gene. The CDR3 sequence is 14 residues long. The germline V gene has CDR1 SGHAT and CDR2 FQNNGV. In DNA form, the CDR3 reads TGTGCCAGCAGCTCTCATGGGAAACACAATGGGCAGTTCTTC. This gives the protein CASSSHGKHNGQFF. Looking up the rest from reference TRBV11-2 and TRBJ2-1 gives the full variable domain: EAGVAQSPRYKIIEKRQSVAFWCNPISGHATLYWYQQILGQGPKLLIQFQNNGVVDDSQLPKDRFSAERLKGVDSTLKIQPAKLEDSAVYLCASSSHGKHNGQFFGPGTRLTVL.

The V gene is TRBV4-1, the J gene TRBJ2-6, with D unresolved. CDR1 and CDR2 (germline): MGHRA, YSYEKL. This CDR3 is built from 17 residues. V was trimmed by 0 bases and J by 7 bases, leaving 16 bases between them. In nucleotides, the CDR3 is TGCGCCAGCAGCCAAGAGGGGTTGGGGTCTGATGCCAACGTCCTGACTTTC. Amino acid sequence: CASSQEGLGSDANVLTF.

This clonotype was seen only a few times. CDR3 sequence: CASSILGQGMNTEAFF. For the CDR3, the DNA is TGTGCCAGTAGTATCCTGGGACAGGGGATGAACACTGAAGCTTTCTTT. This chain uses TRBV19 with TRBJ1-1; 10 nucleotides agree with TRBD1. V trimming: 3 bases; J trimming: 0 bases; junction bases outside the gene matches: 4. The CDR3 runs to 16 residues. Germline loops: CDR1 LNHDA, CDR2 SQIVND (reference sequence).

Points on this clonotype: Compared with germline, one end of the junction differs, possibly owing to a read error. The V call is TRBV4-2, the J call TRBJ2-7, with 7 bases lining up with TRBD1. Germline CDR1 reads LGHNA; CDR2 reads YNFKEQ. CDR3 length: 15 amino acids. Here the CDR3 DNA reads TGTACCAGCAACGAGAGGGTGGGGGACAGCTACGAGCACTACTTC. Translation gives CTSNERVGDSYEHYF.

This chain connects TRBV6-1 to TRBJ2-7; no reliable D call. The length of the CDR3 is 13 residues. Germline V CDR1 and CDR2: MNHNS, SASEGT. The V gene lost 3 bases and the J gene lost 6 bases, with 12 bases spanning the gap. CDR3 loop: CASSEWARSEQYF. The CDR3 region has the DNA TGTGCCAGCAGTGAGTGGGCCCGGTCCGAGCAGTACTTC.

This clonotype has a single count. This sequence joins TRBV11-2 and TRBJ2-3; D is possibly TRBD2 (5 bases). V dropped 2 bases and J dropped 8 bases, with 17 bases sitting between them. CDR3 length: 15 residues. CDR1 is SGHAT, CDR2 FQNNGV, per germline. CDR3 region: CASSLTTNGKLTQYF. The CDR3 coding sequence is TGTGCCAGCAGCTTAACGACTAACGGGAAACTTACGCAGTATTTT. Combining the CDR3 with reference TRBV11-2 and TRBJ2-3 gives the whole variable domain EAGVAQSPRYKIIEKRQSVAFWCNPISGHATLYWYQQILGQGPKLLIQFQNNGVVDDSQLPKDRFSAERLKGVDSTLKIQPAKLEDSAVYLCASSLTTNGKLTQYFGPGTRLTVL.

This clonotype has a handful of counts. The chain links TRBV5-1 to TRBJ2-7; the match to TRBD2 covers 14 bases. The CDR3 totals 15 residues. Trimming took 4 bases from V and 6 from J; bases not matched to a gene: 6. CDR1 is SGHRS, CDR2 YFSETQ, per germline. The CDR3 nucleotides are TGCGCCAGCAGCGTGGGGACTAGCGGGAGCCCCGAGCAGTACTTC. As protein: CASSVGTSGSPEQYF.

The V gene is TRBV5-8, the J gene TRBJ2-1, with 9 bases matching TRBD2. Germline-derived CDR1 and CDR2 are SGHTS and YDEGEE. This CDR3 contains 16 residues. J gave up 4 bases and V 8 bases, and 13 bases lay outside the gene matches. The chain's CDR3 is CASSLGLARGYNEQFF. CDR3 in DNA: TGTGCCAGTAGCCTCGGACTAGCGAGGGGGTACAATGAGCAGTTCTTC.

The gene calls are TRBV11-2 and TRBJ2-2; no reliable D call. The length of the CDR3 is 18 residues. Trimming took 7 bases from V and 5 from J, leaving 26 bases between them. Germline V lookup: CDR1 SGHAT, CDR2 FQNNGV. Written as DNA, the CDR3 is TGTGCCAGCATCATCACCGCTACATGGACGGTGGGGACCGGGGAGCTGTTTTTT. Protein sequence: CASIITATWTVGTGELFF.

About this clonotype itself: A much larger clone sits a single nucleotide away, making a read error possible. The chain joins TRBV4-1 to TRBJ2-2; D may be TRBD2 (5 bases). The CDR3 extends over 13 amino acids. The germline V gene has CDR1 MGHRA and CDR2 YSYEKL. DNA of the CDR3: TGCGCCAGCAGCCACGCCGTAGCCGGGGAGCTGTCTTTT. This sequence encodes CASSHAVAGELSF.

Sample share makes this clonotype medium-sized. J is TRBJ2-7 and V is TRBV11-2; 7 bases are a match to TRBD1. Trimming took 6 bases from V and 2 from J; bases not matched to a gene: 13. Germline V gene data show CDR1 as SGHAT and CDR2 as FQNNGV. CDR3 length equals 16 residues. CDR3 DNA: TGTGCCAGCAGGTCCCATTCTTCCGGGACAGCCTACGAGCAGTACTTC. Translation gives CASRSHSSGTAYEQYF. Filled out from reference TRBV11-2 and TRBJ2-7, the complete variable domain reads EAGVAQSPRYKIIEKRQSVAFWCNPISGHATLYWYQQILGQGPKLLIQFQNNGVVDDSQLPKDRFSAERLKGVDSTLKIQPAKLEDSAVYLCASRSHSSGTAYEQYFGPGTRLTVT.

Comments on this clonotype: A much larger clonotype is one base distant, so this may be a read error. This chain joins TRBV11-2 and TRBJ2-7, with TRBD1 matching over 9 bases. The CDR3 is made up of 15 amino acids. CDR1 is SGHAT and CDR2 is FQNNGV in the germline V gene. Trimming cost V 7 bases and J 4 bases; bases outside gene matches: 11. The CDR3 spells CASNSTGGRRYEQYF. CDR3 bases: TGTGCCAGCAACTCTACAGGGGGCCGGAGGTACGAGCAGTACTTC.

This clonotype has a handful of counts. Possible read error: a much larger clone is one base away. The final CDR3 position lacks the conserved phenylalanine or tryptophan, pointing to a likely read error. CDR3 DNA sequence: TGTGCCATCCAGGGCGTACCTGGGGAGCAGTACCTC. Residues: CAIQGVPGEQYL. The chain is built from TRBV10-3 and TRBJ2-7; D is possibly TRBD1 (5 bases). With 8 bases removed from V and 7 bases from J, the gap between germline ends came to 15 bases. CDR1 is ENHRY and CDR2 is SYGVKD in the germline V gene. The CDR3 spans 12 residues.

Regarding this clonotype: A junction boundary mismatches the germline segment, possibly from a read error. The gene calls are TRBV6-1 and TRBJ2-6; TRBD1 is a possible D gene (5 bases). The CDR3 consists of 17 residues. In germline, CDR1 is MNHNS, CDR2 SASEGT. This CDR3 is CASSEDTTGSGANVLTF. The DNA for the CDR3 is TGTGCCAGCAGTGAGGATACGACTGGCTCTGGGGCCAACGTCCTGACCTTC.

This clonotype was seen a handful of times. One end of the junction is discordant with germline, which a read error may explain. V and J are TRBV28 and TRBJ2-7, with TRBD1 identical over 10 bases. Germline CDR1 is MDHEN and CDR2 is SYDVKM. There are 16 residues in the CDR3. The CDR3 reads CASRSSWDRGTYEQYF. DNA of the CDR3: TGTGCCAGCAGGTCAAGCTGGGACAGGGGTACCTACGAGCAGTATTTC.

For this clonotype: One end of the junction fails to match germline, which may point to a read error. CDR3 nucleotides: TGTGCCAGCAGTTTAACACCCAGCGGCGAGGAGTACTTC. It yields the protein CASSLTPSGEEYF. The chain combines TRBV11-3 with TRBJ2-7; weak D call: TRBD2 (5 bases). The germline gives CDR1 SGHNT, CDR2 YENEEA. This CDR3 has 13 amino acids.

Turning to this clonotype: One junction end does not reproduce the germline sequence, and a read error may be involved. This sequence joins TRBV4-2 and TRBJ2-6; D might be TRBD1 (6 bases). This CDR3 is 22 amino acids long. Germline V gives CDR1 LGHNA, CDR2 YNFKEQ. The CDR3 nucleotides read TGTGCCAGCAGCCAAGATTTTATATCAGACAGGCGCCTGGGCTCTGGGGTCAACGTCCTGACTTTC. This gives the protein CASSQDFISDRRLGSGVNVLTF.

This clonotype came up many times. CDR3 DNA: TGCAGCGTTGGGGAGTTCCTTGGGGCCAACGTCCTGACTTTC. Translated: CSVGEFLGANVLTF. V is TRBV29-1 and J is TRBJ2-6, with a possible D match to TRBD2 (5 bases). CDR1 and CDR2 (germline): SQVTM, ANQGSEA. The CDR3 spans 14 residues. The V and J ends lost 4 bases and 3 bases respectively, with 10 bases between them. Full variable domain (missing parts from reference TRBV29-1 and TRBJ2-6): SAVISQKPSRDICQRGTSLTIQCQVDSQVTMMFWYRQQPGQSLTLIATANQGSEATYESGFVIDKFPISRPNLTFSTLTVSNMSPEDSSIYLCSVGEFLGANVLTFGAGSRLTVL.

As regards this clonotype: A single base separates this from a much larger clone, so it may be a read error. This CDR3 fails to terminate in the conserved phenylalanine or tryptophan, so it likely reflects a read error. The chain uses TRBV4-1 and TRBJ2-5; TRBD1 aligns across 8 bases. Trimming cost V 1 base and J 5 bases; bases outside gene matches: 6. Germline CDR1 and CDR2: MGHRA and YSYEKL. The CDR3 is made up of 15 amino acids. As DNA, the CDR3 is TGCGCCAGCAGCCAAGGTGGACAGGGTTGGGAGACCCAGTACTTA. Protein: CASSQGGQGWETQYL.

This clonotype appeared once. A much larger clonotype is one base distant, so this may be a read error. This chain connects TRBV7-9 to TRBJ2-1; no definite D call. From germline, CDR1 is SEHNR and CDR2 FQNEAQ (reference sequence). V lost 1 base and J 3 bases, leaving 4 bases between the germline ends. The CDR3 has 13 amino acids. The CDR3: CASSLVSYNEQFF. The CDR3 DNA follows: TGTGCCAGCAGCTTAGTAAGCTACAATGAGCAGTTCTTC.

This clonotype was picked up many times. V usage is TRBV7-9 and J usage is TRBJ1-3, with no clear D. Per germline, CDR1 SEHNR and CDR2 FQNEAQ (reference sequence). CDR3 length: 13 residues. The V gene lost 5 bases and the J gene lost 0 bases, with 5 bases spanning the gap. The CDR3 loop reads CASSGGSGNTIYF. Written as DNA, the CDR3 is TGTGCCAGCAGCGGCGGCTCTGGAAACACCATATATTTT.

The rearrangement links TRBV6-2 or TRBV6-3 to TRBJ1-1, with 9 nucleotides matching TRBD1. Trimming removed 5 bases from V and 4 bases from J; junction bases left unmatched: 8. CDR1 and CDR2 from the germline V gene are MNHEY and SVGEGT. The CDR3 covers 15 residues. The chain's CDR3 is CASSEQGASSTEAFF. The DNA of the CDR3 is TGTGCCAGCAGTGAACAGGGGGCGAGTAGCACTGAAGCTTTCTTT.

This clonotype has just one count. The CDR3 end shows no conserved phenylalanine or tryptophan, and so a read error is likely. V gene TRBV6-1 combines with J gene TRBJ2-4; D may be TRBD1 (7 bases). Germline V lookup: CDR1 MNHNS, CDR2 SASEGT. The CDR3 spans 16 residues. Written as DNA, the CDR3 is TGTGCCGGCAGCGGCCCGGAGGGGGCAGCCAAAAACATTCAGTACTAC. It codes for CAGSGPEGAAKNIQYY.

This rearrangement joins TRBV29-1 to TRBJ1-1; 7 bases line up with TRBD1. With V trimmed by 4 bases and J by 4 bases, 3 bases remained unmatched. There are 12 residues in the CDR3. Germline CDR1 is SQVTM and CDR2 is ANQGSEA. The CDR3 nucleotides are TGCAGCGTTGCACAGGGGAGCACTGAAGCTTTCTTT. Translated, it gives CSVAQGSTEAFF.

This chain links TRBV4-2 with TRBJ2-3; D may be TRBD2 (5 bases). This CDR3 has 16 amino acids. CDR1 and CDR2 from the germline V gene are LGHNA and YNFKEQ. Trimming shortened V by 0 bases and J by 6 bases, and 16 bases separated the two germline ends. In DNA form, the CDR3 reads TGTGCCAGCAGCCAAGAACGAGTGGGAGTAAGGGATACGCAGTATTTT. Its translation: CASSQERVGVRDTQYF.